Following are 14 T cell receptor beta chains from one sample sequenced in a study of OX40 agonist ivuxolimab in advanced cancers. Profiling relied on immunoSEQ multiplex PCR, and the TCRdb table lists in-frame clones only, not all of them. In the table there are 70,000 to 80,000 clones, about 89% of which are singletons. The sequencing here drew on CD4+ or CD8+ T cells sorted from blood, taken in a trial of the OX40 agonist ivuxolimab. Receptors originate from an adult with an advanced solid tumor such as melanoma, head and neck, liver or kidney cancer.

The chain couples TRBV4-3 to TRBJ1-5, with TRBD1 as a possible D gene (6 bases). Germline V CDR1 and CDR2: LGHNA, YSLEER. V gave up 6 bases and J gave up 2 bases, with 14 bases separating them. The CDR3 is 15 amino acids. The CDR3 DNA reads TGCGCCAGCAGTTACCGGGACACTGGCAATCAGCCCCAGCATTTT. This gives the protein CASSYRDTGNQPQHF.

CDR3 region: CASNPLQSGEQFF. The DNA of the CDR3 is TGTGCCAGCAACCCCCTACAATCTGGCGAGCAGTTCTTC. The gene calls are TRBV9 and TRBJ2-1; D ambiguous. This CDR3 is built from 13 residues. Germline loops: CDR1 SGDLS, CDR2 YYNGEE. V was cut by 6 bases and J by 10 bases, with 17 bases left in between. Together with reference TRBV9 and TRBJ2-1, the CDR3 gives the full variable domain: DSGVTQTPKHLITATGQRVTLRCSPRSGDLSVYWYQQSLDQGLQFLIQYYNGEERAKGNILERFSAQQFPDLHSELNLSSLELGDSALYFCASNPLQSGEQFFGPGTRLTVL.

The chain employs TRBV30 and TRBJ2-5; TRBD1 might be the D (5 bases). The CDR3 totals 15 residues. Trimming took 1 base from V and 1 from J, leaving 13 bases between them. Germline lookup yields CDR1 GTSNPN and CDR2 SVGIG (reference sequence). CDR3 nucleotide sequence: TGTGCCTGGAGTGGACGTGGGGCAGGCCAAGAGACCCAGTACTTC. It yields the protein CAWSGRGAGQETQYF.

The gene calls are TRBV6-5 and TRBJ1-3; D remains unclear. The CDR3 sequence is 11 residues long. Trimming left V 6 bases short and J 4 bases short, with 4 bases between. Per germline, CDR1 MNHEY and CDR2 SVGAGI. The CDR3 loop reads CASSRGNTIYF. Written as DNA, the CDR3 is TGTGCCAGCAGCCGCGGAAACACCATATATTTT.

The V call is TRBV5-6, the J call TRBJ2-3; D uncertain. In germline, CDR1 is SGHDT, CDR2 YYEEEE. This CDR3 has 15 residues. V was cut by 0 bases and J by 5 bases, with 13 bases left in between. CDR3 bases: TGTGCCAGCAGCTTGGCCAACCCTTGGGGAGATACGCAGTATTTT. Amino acids: CASSLANPWGDTQYF.

V is TRBV30 and J is TRBJ1-6; D might be TRBD1 (6 bases). The V gene lost 2 bases and the J gene lost 3 bases, with 8 bases spanning the gap. This CDR3 comprises 14 residues. Germline CDR1 GTSNPN, CDR2 SVGIG (reference sequence). The DNA of the CDR3 is TGTGCCTGGAGTCAGGGGAACTATAATTCACCCCTCCACTTT. Protein sequence: CAWSQGNYNSPLHF.

V and J are TRBV6-5 and TRBJ2-7, with D uncertain. CDR1 and CDR2 (germline): MNHEY, SVGAGI. There are 13 residues in the CDR3. Trimming cost V 2 bases and J 6 bases, with 11 bases left between them. CDR3 DNA sequence: TGTGCCAGCAGTTACAGGGCCTCCGCCGAGCAGTACTTC. Amino acids: CASSYRASAEQYF.

This chain connects TRBV5-1 to TRBJ1-2, with no clear D. The germline V and J ends were trimmed by 0 bases and 0 bases, with 3 bases remaining between them. Germline V gives CDR1 SGHRS, CDR2 YFSETQ. CDR3 length equals 13 residues. CDR3 sequence reads: CASSLEANYGYTF. The DNA of the CDR3 is TGCGCCAGCAGCTTGGAGGCTAACTATGGCTACACCTTC. The full variable domain, with the rest looked up from reference TRBV5-1 and TRBJ1-2, is KAGVTQTPRYLIKTRGQQVTLSCSPISGHRSVSWYQQTPGQGLQFLFEYFSETQRNKGNFPGRFSGRQFSNSRSEMNVSTLELGDSALYLCASSLEANYGYTFGSGTRLTVV.

Only one count was recorded for this clone. The chain joins TRBV28 to TRBJ1-6; 7 bases are shared with TRBD1. Trimming took 2 bases from V and 15 from J; bases not matched to a gene: 7. The germline CDR1 and CDR2 sequences are MDHEN and SYDVKM. There are 13 residues in the CDR3. The CDR3 bases are TGTGCCAGCAGTTTAGGACCGACAGGGCTCCTCCACTTT. This gives the protein CASSLGPTGLLHF.

This clone has just one count. Here the CDR3 reads CASSTGAKETQYF. DNA for the CDR3: TGTGCCAGCTCGACAGGGGCCAAAGAGACCCAGTACTTC. This chain joins TRBV18 and TRBJ2-5; the match to TRBD1 covers 8 bases. CDR3 size: 13 residues. CDR1 is KGHSH, CDR2 LQKENI, per germline. J was trimmed by 3 bases and V by 6 bases; bases with no gene match: 3.

This clone has a single count. The J gene is TRBJ1-6, the V gene TRBV4-1; tentatively, D is TRBD1 (6 bases). The CDR3 has 14 residues. Germline values: CDR1 MGHRA, CDR2 YSYEKL. V lost 0 bases, J lost 7 bases, and 7 bases lay in between. CDR3 nucleotide sequence: TGCGCCAGCAGCCAAGATAGGGGGAATTCACCCCTCCACTTT. Translated: CASSQDRGNSPLHF.

This chain links TRBV2 with TRBJ1-2; tentatively, D is TRBD1 (5 bases). The germline CDR1 and CDR2 sequences are SNHLY and FYNNEI. Trimming stripped 3 bases from V and 6 bases from J, with 11 bases between. The CDR3 runs 13 residues. The CDR3 coding sequence is TGTGCCAGCAGTGATAAGACAGATAATGGCTACACCTTC. Translating it yields CASSDKTDNGYTF.

This CDR3 is CASSLGDRDRGGLKYGYTF. CDR3 nucleotides: TGTGCCAGCAGCTTAGGGGACCGGGACAGGGGGGGATTGAAGTATGGCTACACCTTC. The rearrangement joins TRBV7-9 to TRBJ1-2; 11 nucleotides align to TRBD1. The CDR3 runs 19 residues. Germline values: CDR1 SEHNR, CDR2 FQNEAQ (reference sequence). J gave up 5 bases and V 1 base, and 15 bases lay outside the gene matches.

This chain links TRBV11-2 with TRBJ2-3; 13 bases fit TRBD2. With V trimmed by 1 base and J by 3 bases, 1 base remained unmatched. The CDR3 is 16 residues long. Germline CDR1 reads SGHAT; CDR2 reads FQNNGV. CDR3 sequence: CASSLVGLAGTDTQYF. The CDR3 nucleotides are TGTGCCAGCAGCTTAGTGGGACTAGCGGGGACAGATACGCAGTATTTT.